These T cell receptor beta chains were read from a single sample in a study of blood T cell repertoires in COVID-19. Produced via immunoSEQ multiplex PCR; TCRdb's table is partial and in-frame only. Altogether around 320,000 clones are present, approximately 89% being singletons, with the ten largest covering around 10%. Sequenced input: peripheral blood. These receptors originate from a woman aged 25 to 39 with COVID-19, enrolled during active disease. Each CDR3 is given with its conserved first and last residue. A D gene is named only where the DNA matches it firmly. Some rows mark clone size as missing; the rest say once, few, many or name a class of expanded clone.

J | D | V | size | DNA | CDR3
TRBJ2-1 | TRBD2 | TRBV11-2 | once | TGTGCCAGCAGCCAAACTAGCGGGGGGCAGATCTACAATGAGCAGTTCTTC | CASSQTSGGQIYNEQFF
TRBJ2-3 | TRBD2 | TRBV6-1 | . | TGTGCCAGCAGTGAAGTTAGCGGGGGGCCAGATACGCAGTATTTT | CASSEVSGGPDTQYF
TRBJ2-3 | . | TRBV25-1 | . | TGTGCCAGCAGTGAACATCGGCAGGGCACAGATACGCAGTATTTT | CASSEHRQGTDTQYF
TRBJ1-6 | . | TRBV10-2 | . | TGCGCCAGCAGTGAGGCACGGACAGCTAGGTCACCCCTCCACTTT | CASSEARTARSPLHF
TRBJ2-2 | . | TRBV4-1 | . | TGCGCCAGCAGCCAAGTTCTGAACACCGGGGAGCTGTTTTTT | CASSQVLNTGELFF
TRBJ2-7 | TRBD1 | TRBV5-1 | . | TGCGCCAGCAGGGCACAGGGGCCCTCCTACGAGCAGTACTTC | CASRAQGPSYEQYF
TRBJ1-1 | . | TRBV4-1 | . | TGCGCCAGCAGCCCCGTTGGCCCAACTGAAGCTTTCTTT | CASSPVGPTEAFF
TRBJ2-2 | . | TRBV28 | . | TGTGCCAGCAGTTGGGCCGCGAACACCGGGGAGCTGTTTTTT | CASSWAANTGELFF
TRBJ2-7 | TRBD1 | TRBV4-1 | . | TGCGCCAGCAGCCAAGCTAGCGGACAGGGGGTCTACGAGCAGTACTTC | CASSQASGQGVYEQYF
TRBJ2-3 | TRBD2 | TRBV5-4 | . | TGTGCCAGCAGCCCTCCCCTGGGTCTAGCGGAGCATTCGGATACGCAGTATTTT | CASSPPLGLAEHSDTQYF
TRBJ2-1 | . | TRBV14 | . | TGTGCCAGCAGCGTCCTCACGCGCAGGCGGGTTTACAATGAGCAGTTCTTC | CASSVLTRRRVYNEQFF
TRBJ1-4 | . | TRBV19 | once | TGTGCCAGTAGTGGTACAGGGCCTAATGAAAAACTGTTTTTT | CASSGTGPNEKLFF
TRBJ2-7 | TRBD1 | TRBV6-6 | . | TGTGCCAGCAGTCACCCGACAGGGAAGGTCCTCGGTCTTGGGTACGAGCAGTACTTC | CASSHPTGKVLGLGYEQYF
TRBJ2-7 | TRBD1 | TRBV5-1 | . | TGCGCCAGCAGCCGGGACAGGGTCGACCACGAGCAGTACTTC | CASSRDRVDHEQYF
TRBJ1-4 | TRBD1 | TRBV15 | . | TGTGCCACCATCGACACCGACAGGGCATTGGGTGAAAAACTGTTTTTT | CATIDTDRALGEKLFF
TRBJ2-7 | . | TRBV5-1 | . | TGCGCCAGCAGCTTGAGTCAGGGGGGCCACGAGCAGTACTTC | CASSLSQGGHEQYF
TRBJ1-1 | . | TRBV9 | . | TGTGCCAGCAGCGTAGTAGGGGCGAACACTGAAGCTTTCTTT | CASSVVGANTEAFF
TRBJ1-6 | TRBD1 | TRBV3-1/TRBV3-2 | . | TGTGCCAGCAGCCACAGTGGACAGGTCGGATTTAATTCACCCCTCCACTTT | CASSHSGQVGFNSPLHF
TRBJ2-3 | . | TRBV6-1 | . | TGTGCCAGCAGTGAAACGGGGGGCCCTCTAGGGGGTAGAGATACGCAGTATTTT | CASSETGGPLGGRDTQYF
TRBJ1-2 | TRBD1 | TRBV12-5 | . | TGTGCTAGTGGCCCTGACAGGGCGATTGGCTACACCTTC | CASGPDRAIGYTF
TRBJ2-1 | . | TRBV5-1 | . | TGCGCCAGCAGCTTGGTTAGCGGCTCCTACAATGAGCAGTTCTTC | CASSLVSGSYNEQFF
TRBJ2-3 | . | TRBV18 | . | TGTGCCAGCTCGGGGAGATATACGCAGTATTTT | CASSGRYTQYF
TRBJ2-2 | . | TRBV7-8 | . | TGTGCCAGCAGCCCTCACCCCCAACTCGGCGGGCCGAACACCGGGGAGCTGTTTTTT | CASSPHPQLGGPNTGELFF
TRBJ1-1 | . | TRBV19 | . | TGTGCCAGTAGTTCGCCCGGAACAGGAGCCAATGAAGCTTTCTTT | CASSSPGTGANEAFF
TRBJ2-5 | TRBD2 | TRBV7-2 | . | TGTGCCAGCAGCTTAGTACTAGCGGGTCAAGAGACCCAGTACTTC | CASSLVLAGQETQYF
TRBJ1-3 | . | TRBV9 | . | TGTGCCAGCAGCGTAGACCCGGGCTCTGGAAACACCATATATTTT | CASSVDPGSGNTIYF
TRBJ1-2 | . | TRBV19 | . | TGTGCCAGTAGTAAGGGATCCCGGGACTTCTATGGCTACACCTTC | CASSKGSRDFYGYTF
TRBJ2-3 | TRBD2 | TRBV28 | . | TGTGCCAGCCCCCCGGGCGGGGGGGCCTCCGATACGCAGTATTTT | CASPPGGGASDTQYF
TRBJ1-5 | . | TRBV7-8 | . | TGTGCCAGCAGCTACTTCACCAAGGGGAGGGGGTTAAATCAGCCCCAGCATTTT | CASSYFTKGRGLNQPQHF
TRBJ2-7 | TRBD1 | TRBV5-4 | . | TGTGCCAGCAGCACGTGGACAGGGGCCTACGAGCAGTACTTC | CASSTWTGAYEQYF
TRBJ1-2 | TRBD1 | TRBV2 | once | TGTGCCAGCAGTGGTTGGGACAGGGAAAGAGGCTACACCTTC | CASSGWDRERGYTF
TRBJ1-4 | . | TRBV7-9 | . | TGTGCCAGCAGCACTCGGAGAGCAACTAATGAAAAACTGTTTTTT | CASSTRRATNEKLFF
TRBJ2-1 | . | TRBV7-2 | . | TGTGCCAGCAGCTTAGTCCGGGGACTTTACAGCTACAATGAGCAGTTCTTC | CASSLVRGLYSYNEQFF
TRBJ1-4 | . | TRBV6-5 | once | TGTGCCAGCAGCAACGGGGGGAGGTATGAAAAACTGTTTTTT | CASSNGGRYEKLFF
TRBJ2-5 | . | TRBV5-4 | . | TGTGCCAGCAGCCAAGGGACTTCCCAAGAGACCCAGTACTTC | CASSQGTSQETQYF
TRBJ2-1 | . | TRBV11-2 | . | TGTGCCAGCAGCTTAGAGTTCGTGGAGTACAATGAGCAGTTCTTC | CASSLEFVEYNEQFF
TRBJ2-7 | . | TRBV5-1 | . | TGCGCCAGCAGCTTGGCTGACTGGGACGAGCAGTACTTC | CASSLADWDEQYF
TRBJ1-2 | TRBD1 | TRBV27 | few | TGTGCCAGCAGTTTATCGGTGGGGGACAGGGGGTCCTATGGCTACACCTTC | CASSLSVGDRGSYGYTF
TRBJ2-1 | . | TRBV15 | once | TGTGCCACCAGCAGAGGAGCGGGTGCCTCCTACAATGAGCAGTTCTTC | CATSRGAGASYNEQFF
TRBJ2-7 | TRBD1 | TRBV19 | . | TGTGCCACTTCACAGGGGGGATACGAGCAGTACTTC | CATSQGGYEQYF
TRBJ2-7 | TRBD1 | TRBV6-5 | . | TGTGCCAGCAGTTACAAACAGGGGGCGCGCGAGCAGTACTTC | CASSYKQGAREQYF
TRBJ2-5 | . | TRBV3-1/TRBV3-2 | . | TGTGCCAGCTCTCTATCGGAGACCCAGTACTTC | CASSLSETQYF
TRBJ2-3 | TRBD2 | TRBV27 | . | TGTGCCACCGCCCATTCCGGGAGGAGCACAGATACGCAGTATTTT | CATAHSGRSTDTQYF
TRBJ1-6 | TRBD1 | TRBV18 | . | TGTGCCAGCTCACTGGACAGGGCTGTATCACCCCTCCACTTT | CASSLDRAVSPLHF
TRBJ1-1 | . | TRBV5-1 | . | TGCGCCAGCAGCGTGAAACAGGTGAACCACATGAACACTGAAGCTTTCTTT | CASSVKQVNHMNTEAFF
TRBJ2-7 | . | TRBV4-1 | few | TGCGCCAGCAGCCACCCCCGAGGGGGGGAGGCGTACGAGCAGTACTTC | CASSHPRGGEAYEQYF
TRBJ2-7 | . | TRBV7-7 | . | TGTGCCAGCAGCCCCAATCGGTTGAGGGAGCAGTACTTC | CASSPNRLREQYF
TRBJ2-2 | . | TRBV24-1 | . | TGTGCCACCAGTGATTTCCCAGGGAACACCGGGGAGCTGTTTTTT | CATSDFPGNTGELFF
TRBJ2-5 | TRBD2 | TRBV6-5 | . | TGTGCCAGTTCCCTCTCTGCGGGGGTAGGAGAGACCCAGTACTTC | CASSLSAGVGETQYF
TRBJ2-3 | . | TRBV19 | . | TGTGCCAGTAGTATGGGGGCCCTAGCTAGCACAGATACGCAGTATTTT | CASSMGALASTDTQYF
TRBJ1-1 | TRBD1 | TRBV19 | once | TGTGCCACCAGACAGGGTATCACTGAAGCTTTCTTT | CATRQGITEAFF